These 30 T cell receptor beta chains originate from one sample sequenced in a study of control samples from healthy donors and cancer patients. Repertoires were generated with immunoSEQ multiplex PCR, while TCRdb's copy carries only in-frame clones and drops some. This sample has 100,000 to 150,000 clones, with about nine tenths found just once. The specimen was blood. The receptors were gathered from a man in his late teens or twenties in good health.

The table lists this clone with a count of one. This chain links TRBV27 with TRBJ1-3, with unresolved D. Germline CDR1 is MNHEY and CDR2 is SMNVEV (reference sequence). The CDR3 spans 15 residues. Trimming took off 5 bases at V and 0 bases at J, with 11 bases between the two ends. CDR3 loop: CASSPYPDSGNTIYF. CDR3 sequence (DNA): TGTGCCAGCAGTCCCTATCCGGACTCTGGAAACACCATATATTTT.

The gene calls are TRBV7-9 and TRBJ2-5; D gene uncertain. V was pared by 5 bases and J by 5 bases, with 3 bases between. Per the germline V gene, CDR1 is SEHNR and CDR2 is FQNEAQ (reference sequence). The CDR3 has 10 amino acids. The CDR3 is CASSAETQYF. CDR3 nucleotides: TGTGCCAGCAGCGCGGAGACCCAGTACTTC.

The J gene is TRBJ2-3, the V gene TRBV10-3; 12 bases are shared with TRBD2. The CDR3 extends over 15 amino acids. Germline assignment: CDR1 ENHRY and CDR2 SYGVKD. Trimming took 8 bases from V and 4 from J; bases not matched to a gene: 7. The CDR3 DNA reads TGTGCCATCGGAGGACTAGCGGGGACATCAGATACGCAGTATTTT. Translating gives CAIGGLAGTSDTQYF.

The V call is TRBV7-9, the J call TRBJ2-3; the D gene is possibly TRBD2 (6 bases). This CDR3 spans 15 amino acids. Germline CDR1 is SEHNR and CDR2 is FQNEAQ (reference sequence). The V and J ends lost 2 bases and 5 bases respectively, with 14 bases between them. The CDR3 here is CASSLKEGAVDTQYF. The CDR3 DNA reads as TGTGCCAGCAGCTTAAAGGAGGGAGCTGTAGATACGCAGTATTTT.

The chain links TRBV19 to TRBJ1-1, with TRBD1 identical over 7 bases. J was trimmed by 5 bases and V by 4 bases; bases with no gene match: 7. Germline CDR1 LNHDA, CDR2 SQIVND (reference sequence). This CDR3 contains 14 residues. CDR3 sequence: CASSRDSPVTEAFF. CDR3 coding DNA: TGTGCCAGTAGTAGGGACAGCCCTGTGACTGAAGCTTTCTTT.

The chain couples TRBV6-5 to TRBJ1-4, with TRBD1 as a possible D gene (5 bases). CDR3 length equals 12 residues. From germline, CDR1 is MNHEY and CDR2 SVGAGI. V gave up 7 bases and J gave up 11 bases, with 14 bases separating them. CDR3 in amino acids: CASTREGRKLFF. In DNA form, the CDR3 reads TGTGCCAGCACTCGAGAGGGACGTAAACTGTTTTTT.

The chain joins TRBV24-1 to TRBJ1-2, with no clear D. Germline V gives CDR1 KGHDR, CDR2 SFDVKD. This CDR3 has 14 residues. V lost 6 bases and J 4 bases, leaving 14 bases between the germline ends. CDR3 bases: TGTGCCACCAGTACGGGGAACGGCGGCTATGGCTACACCTTC. Protein sequence: CATSTGNGGYGYTF.

This sequence joins TRBV5-6 and TRBJ2-7; D is perhaps TRBD2 (5 bases). Germline CDR1 SGHDT, CDR2 YYEEEE. The V and J ends lost 0 bases and 4 bases respectively, with 14 bases between them. CDR3 size: 15 residues. CDR3 coding DNA: TGTGCCAGCAGCTTGGCATTAAACGGGGAATACGAGCAGTACTTC. Protein sequence: CASSLALNGEYEQYF. The variable domain in full, with the rest retrieved from reference TRBV5-6 and TRBJ2-7, is DAGVTQSPTHLIKTRGQQVTLRCSPKSGHDTVSWYQQALGQGPQFIFQYYEEEERQRGNFPDRFSGHQFPNYSSELNVNALLLGDSALYLCASSLALNGEYEQYFGPGTRLTVT.

The J gene is TRBJ1-6, the V gene TRBV9, with TRBD1 matching 8 bases. Germline V gene lookup returns CDR1 SGDLS and CDR2 YYNGEE. This CDR3 has 15 amino acids. The trim removed 0 bases at V and 7 bases at J, leaving 3 bases unmatched. Written as DNA, the CDR3 is TGTGCCAGCAGCGTAGGTCGACAGGGGAATTCACCCCTCCACTTT. Its protein is CASSVGRQGNSPLHF. Supplemented by reference TRBV9 and TRBJ1-6, the full variable domain reads DSGVTQTPKHLITATGQRVTLRCSPRSGDLSVYWYQQSLDQGLQFLIQYYNGEERAKGNILERFSAQQFPDLHSELNLSSLELGDSALYFCASSVGRQGNSPLHFGNGTRLTVT.

The rearrangement links TRBV6-6 to TRBJ1-1; a possible D gene is TRBD1 (6 bases). There are 13 residues in the CDR3. Germline V lookup: CDR1 MNHNY, CDR2 SVGAGI (reference sequence). V was pared by 5 bases and J by 4 bases, with 11 bases between. CDR3 region: CASSTLGATEAFF. CDR3 nucleotides: TGTGCCAGCAGTACCCTGGGGGCCACTGAAGCTTTCTTT.

The chain has TRBV2 and TRBJ1-4, with D possibly TRBD1 on 5 matching bases. This CDR3 has 15 amino acids. The V end lost 3 bases, the J end lost 4 bases, and 12 bases lay between the germline ends. Looked up from germline, CDR1 is SNHLY and CDR2 is FYNNEI. The CDR3 protein is CASSETGQFNEKLFF. The CDR3 coding sequence is TGTGCCAGCAGTGAGACGGGGCAGTTTAATGAAAAACTGTTTTTT.

The chain employs TRBV13 and TRBJ2-3, with 9 nucleotides matching TRBD2. V shed 0 bases and J 2 bases; nucleotides not matched to a gene: 3. From germline, CDR1 is PRHDT and CDR2 FYEKMQ (reference sequence). The CDR3 is 16 amino acids. The DNA of the CDR3 is TGTGCCAGCAGCTTAGGGCGGGGGGGCCTCACAGATACGCAGTATTTT. The encoded protein is CASSLGRGGLTDTQYF. Together with reference TRBV13 and TRBJ2-3, the CDR3 gives the full variable domain: AAGVIQSPRHLIKEKRETATLKCYPIPRHDTVYWYQQGPGQDPQFLISFYEKMQSDKGSIPDRFSAQQFSDYHSELNMSSLELGDSALYFCASSLGRGGLTDTQYFGPGTRLTVL.

This clone was seen only a few times. CDR3: CASSFAILGEQYF. CDR3 sequence (DNA): TGCGCCAGCAGTTTCGCCATCTTAGGCGAGCAGTACTTC. The chain is built from TRBV5-1 and TRBJ2-7, with D unclear. From germline, CDR1 is SGHRS and CDR2 YFSETQ. With 5 bases removed from V and 6 bases from J, the gap between germline ends came to 15 bases. The CDR3 contains 13 residues.

The chain carries TRBV7-8 and TRBJ1-4; no clear D gene. Looked up from germline, CDR1 is SGHVS and CDR2 is FQNEAQ. V lost 7 bases to trimming and J lost 6 bases, with 15 bases between them. This CDR3 spans 14 amino acids. CDR3 amino acids: CASIPSPTDEKLFF. In DNA, the CDR3 is TGTGCCAGCATCCCATCTCCCACGGATGAAAAACTGTTTTTT. Drawing the rest from reference TRBV7-8 and TRBJ1-4, the complete variable domain is GAGVSQSPRYKVAKRGQDVALRCDPISGHVSLFWYQQALGQGPEFLTYFQNEAQLDKSGLPSDRFFAERPEGSVSTLKIQRTQQEDSAVYLCASIPSPTDEKLFFGSGTQLSVL.

The gene calls are TRBV30 and TRBJ1-2; 8 bases map to TRBD1. This CDR3 spans 14 amino acids. V trimming: 5 bases; J trimming: 4 bases; junction bases outside the gene matches: 9. Per germline, CDR1 GTSNPN and CDR2 SVGIG (reference sequence). The CDR3 spells CAWEPGTGSYGYTF. In nucleotides, the CDR3 is TGTGCCTGGGAACCCGGGACAGGTAGCTATGGCTACACCTTC.

CDR3 nucleotide sequence: TGTGCCAGCAGCCAAGTAGGGGGCGAGACCCAGTACTTC. This encodes CASSQVGGETQYF. V and J are TRBV3-1 (or the pseudogene TRBV3-2) and TRBJ2-5; 7 nucleotides align to TRBD1. CDR3 size: 13 residues. CDR1 LGHDT and CDR2 YNNKEL come from the germline V gene (reference sequence). The ends lost 1 base at V and 5 bases at J; junction bases unmatched: 1.

Notes on this clone: Other DNA sequences in the same sample also yield this CDR3. The rearrangement joins TRBV7-3 to TRBJ1-6; D gene uncertain. The CDR3 length is 15 residues. Germline lookup yields CDR1 SGHTA and CDR2 FQGTGA. Trimming left V 5 bases short and J 4 bases short, with 12 bases between. In DNA, the CDR3 is TGTGCCAGCAGCAGAAACGCGGGGTATAATTCACCCCTCCACTTT. It yields the protein CASSRNAGYNSPLHF.

The chain employs TRBV7-9 and TRBJ1-1, with D perhaps TRBD1 (5 bases). The CDR3 runs to 16 residues. Trimming took 2 bases from V and 2 from J, leaving 15 bases between them. CDR1 SEHNR and CDR2 FQNEAQ come from the germline V gene (reference sequence). CDR3 residues: CASSLFDRTLNTEAFF. Written as DNA, the CDR3 is TGTGCCAGCAGCTTATTCGACAGAACACTCAACACTGAAGCTTTCTTT. The full variable domain, rest sourced from reference TRBV7-9 and TRBJ1-1, is DTGVSQNPRHKITKRGQNVTFRCDPISEHNRLYWYRQTLGQGPEFLTYFQNEAQLEKSRLLSDRFSAERPKGSFSTLEIQRTEQGDSAMYLCASSLFDRTLNTEAFFGQGTRLTVV.

This clone has only one observation. Other DNA sequences in this sample translate to the same CDR3. The rearrangement joins TRBV12-5 to TRBJ2-5; D is uncertain. CDR3 length equals 13 residues. V was clipped by 1 base and J by 4 bases, with 7 bases between them. Germline-derived CDR1 and CDR2 are LGHNT and FRNRAP. The CDR3 reads CASGLGAGETQYF. CDR3 in DNA: TGTGCTAGTGGTTTGGGGGCAGGAGAGACCCAGTACTTC. The whole variable domain, remainder taken from reference TRBV12-5 and TRBJ2-5, is DARVTQTPRHKVTEMGQEVTMRCQPILGHNTVFWYRQTMMQGLELLAYFRNRAPLDDSGMPKDRFSAEMPDATLATLKIQPSEPRDSAVYFCASGLGAGETQYFGPGTRLLVL.

This clone has only one observation. V and J are TRBV6-5 and TRBJ1-2, with TRBD1 as a possible D gene (5 bases). Trimming removed 4 bases at V and 8 bases at J, with 14 bases between. The length of the CDR3 is 13 residues. Germline V gene lookup returns CDR1 MNHEY and CDR2 SVGAGI. The CDR3, as DNA: TGTGCCAGCAGTTTCTCGGACACGGGAGGCTACACCTTC. This codes for CASSFSDTGGYTF.

CDR3 in DNA: TGTGCCAGCAGCGCGGGGGGTGGGGATCTAGAGACCCAGTACTTC. It translates to CASSAGGGDLETQYF. The chain links TRBV7-9 to TRBJ2-5, with TRBD2 matching 8 bases. This CDR3 has 15 amino acids. After removal of 5 bases from V and 4 bases from J, the junction contained 9 bases not matched to a gene. The germline V gene has CDR1 SEHNR and CDR2 FQNEAQ (reference sequence). The full variable domain, with the rest looked up from reference TRBV7-9 and TRBJ2-5, is DTGVSQNPRHKITKRGQNVTFRCDPISEHNRLYWYRQTLGQGPEFLTYFQNEAQLEKSRLLSDRFSAERPKGSFSTLEIQRTEQGDSAMYLCASSAGGGDLETQYFGPGTRLLVL.

The CDR3, as DNA: TGTGCCAGTTGCTTGTGGGCCGGGGAGCTGTTTTTT. Translated: CASCLWAGELFF. V and J are TRBV28 and TRBJ2-2; D remains ambiguous. The V gene lost 9 bases and the J gene lost 6 bases, with 11 bases spanning the gap. From germline, CDR1 is MDHEN and CDR2 SYDVKM. The CDR3 runs 12 residues.

The genes are TRBV6-5 and TRBJ1-2; D uncertain. The CDR3 totals 14 residues. The germline gives CDR1 MNHEY, CDR2 SVGAGI. V was trimmed by 0 bases and J by 3 bases, leaving 8 bases between them. As DNA, the CDR3 is TGTGCCAGCAGTTACTCTTCCCAGGACTATGGCTACACCTTC. Amino acid sequence: CASSYSSQDYGYTF.

The chain joins TRBV24-1 to TRBJ1-2; TRBD1 is a possible D gene (6 bases). Trimming stripped 7 bases from V and 6 bases from J, with 17 bases between. CDR3 length equals 14 residues. CDR1 and CDR2 from the germline V gene are KGHDR and SFDVKD. CDR3 region: CATSPPGDSHGYTF. In DNA form, the CDR3 reads TGTGCCACCAGCCCCCCAGGGGATTCCCATGGCTACACCTTC.

J is TRBJ2-1 and V is TRBV5-1; D is ambiguous. This CDR3 comprises 12 residues. The germline V gene has CDR1 SGHRS and CDR2 YFSETQ. V was trimmed by 3 bases and J by 4 bases, leaving 5 bases between them. CDR3 in DNA: TGCGCCAGCAGCTCACAGTACAATGAGCAGTTCTTC. As protein: CASSSQYNEQFF.

This clone has a single count. The rearrangement links TRBV2 to TRBJ1-5; 12 nucleotides match TRBD1. The trim removed 10 bases at V and 5 bases at J, leaving 6 bases unmatched. CDR3 length equals 14 residues. Germline loops: CDR1 SNHLY, CDR2 FYNNEI. The CDR3 reads CATTGTGGDQPQHF. In DNA, the CDR3 is TGTGCCACCACTGGGACAGGGGGCGATCAGCCCCAGCATTTT.

The J gene is TRBJ1-1, the V gene TRBV29-1; D unresolved. V dropped 6 bases and J dropped 3 bases, with 14 bases sitting between them. The CDR3 totals 13 residues. Germline V gene lookup returns CDR1 SQVTM and CDR2 ANQGSEA. The CDR3 DNA sequence: TGCAGCGTCCGCTTTTCTCGGGACACTGAAGCTTTCTTT. The encoded protein is CSVRFSRDTEAFF.

The gene calls are TRBV28 and TRBJ2-5; 10 nucleotides match TRBD1. Germline-derived CDR1 and CDR2 are MDHEN and SYDVKM. The CDR3 is 16 residues long. V shed 7 bases and J 4 bases; nucleotides not matched to a gene: 12. DNA for the CDR3: TGTGCCAGCAAGACCTTCGGGACAGGGGATGGAGAGACCCAGTACTTC. Translating gives CASKTFGTGDGETQYF.

This chain links TRBV11-1 with TRBJ2-7, with TRBD1 matching over 8 bases. The V gene end was trimmed by 3 bases and the J gene end by 0 bases; junction bases not matched to a gene: 1. The CDR3 loop spans 14 amino acids. Per the germline V gene, CDR1 is SGHAT and CDR2 is FQDESV (reference sequence). The CDR3 spells CASSFGQGSYEQYV. The CDR3 nucleotides are TGTGCCAGCAGCTTCGGACAGGGCTCCTACGAGCAGTACGTC.

The chain joins TRBV27 to TRBJ1-1; D unresolved. CDR3 length: 13 amino acids. Germline assignment: CDR1 MNHEY and CDR2 SMNVEV (reference sequence). V was cut by 0 bases and J by 7 bases, with 9 bases left in between. The CDR3 spells CASSLSVVGEAFF. The CDR3 nucleotides read TGTGCCAGCAGTTTATCGGTAGTCGGTGAAGCTTTCTTT.